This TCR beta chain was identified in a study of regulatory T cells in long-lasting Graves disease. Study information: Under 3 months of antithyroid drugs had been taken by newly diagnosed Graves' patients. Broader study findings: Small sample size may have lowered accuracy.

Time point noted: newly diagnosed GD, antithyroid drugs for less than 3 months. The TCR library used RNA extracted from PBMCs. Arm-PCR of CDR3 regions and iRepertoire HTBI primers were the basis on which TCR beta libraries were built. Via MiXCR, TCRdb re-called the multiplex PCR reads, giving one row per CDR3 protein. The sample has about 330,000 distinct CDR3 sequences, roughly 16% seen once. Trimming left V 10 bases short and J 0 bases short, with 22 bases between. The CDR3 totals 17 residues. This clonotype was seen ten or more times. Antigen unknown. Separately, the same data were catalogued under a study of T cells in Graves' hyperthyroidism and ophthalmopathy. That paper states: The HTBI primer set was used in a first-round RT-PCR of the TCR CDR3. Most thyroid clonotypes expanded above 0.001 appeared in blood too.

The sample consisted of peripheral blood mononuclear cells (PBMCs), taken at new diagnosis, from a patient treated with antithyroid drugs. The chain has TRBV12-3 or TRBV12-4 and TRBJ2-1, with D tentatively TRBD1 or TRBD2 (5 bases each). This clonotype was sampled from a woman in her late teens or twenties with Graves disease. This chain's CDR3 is CATAPGTGRSSYNEQFF. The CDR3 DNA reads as TGTGCCACCGCCCCAGGGACGGGACGCAGCTCCTACAATGAGCAGTTCTTC.